This entry features one T cell receptor beta chain sequence. The junction departs from germline at one end; a sequencing error may be responsible. The sample comes from a study of graft-versus-host responses after intestinal transplantation. CDR3 size: 12 residues. Germline V CDR1 and CDR2: SEHNR, FQNEAQ (reference sequence). Intraepithelial and lamina propria lymphocytes were isolated from graft specimens. Sequencing was performed with immunoSEQ multiplex PCR; in TCRdb, only in-frame clones are kept and a portion is missing. The sample has about 8,100 clones, 65% to 80% seen once; the top ten hold approximately 9.6%.

The genes are TRBV7-9 and TRBJ2-2; D remains unclear. Sequencing was performed on ileum tissue, taken about 460 days after transplant. The receptor was derived from a human patient who received an intestinal transplant, so some T cells may come from the graft donor. The CDR3 DNA sequence: TGTGCCAGCAGGCCGAACCCCGGGGAGCTGTTTTTT. Residues: CASRPNPGELFF. Together with reference TRBV7-9 and TRBJ2-2, the CDR3 gives the full variable domain: DTGVSQNPRHKITKRGQNVTFRCDPISEHNRLYWYRQTLGQGPEFLTYFQNEAQLEKSRLLSDRFSAERPKGSFSTLEIQRTEQGDSAMYLCASRPNPGELFFGEGSRLTVL.